The present T cell receptor beta chain was sequenced within a study of blood T cell repertoires in COVID-19. Study at large: Acute and convalescent COVID-19 samples came from the United States, Italy and Spain. T cells, B-cell-depleted T cells, or PBMCs supplied cDNA or gDNA.

Trimming cost V 5 bases and J 6 bases, with 8 bases left between them. The CDR3 is 13 amino acids. The germline CDR1 and CDR2 sequences are KGHSH and LQKENI. Authors' methods: It was from reference gene primer amplification that nucleated cell counts were estimated. Clones were sequenced by immunoSEQ multiplex PCR, and TCRdb holds only the in-frame ones, with some missing. Clone size and V and J calls were adopted from that table, with D and trimming inferred from the DNA. The table shows 150,000 to 200,000 clones, with approximately 86% occurring only once. The sequenced sample was peripheral blood. The rearrangement uses TRBV18 and TRBJ1-6; weak D call: TRBD1 (6 bases). This sequence originates from a woman aged 80 or over with acute or convalescent COVID-19. Here the CDR3 reads CASSVDSNSPLHF. CDR3 nucleotides: TGTGCCAGCTCAGTGGACAGTAATTCACCCCTCCACTTT.